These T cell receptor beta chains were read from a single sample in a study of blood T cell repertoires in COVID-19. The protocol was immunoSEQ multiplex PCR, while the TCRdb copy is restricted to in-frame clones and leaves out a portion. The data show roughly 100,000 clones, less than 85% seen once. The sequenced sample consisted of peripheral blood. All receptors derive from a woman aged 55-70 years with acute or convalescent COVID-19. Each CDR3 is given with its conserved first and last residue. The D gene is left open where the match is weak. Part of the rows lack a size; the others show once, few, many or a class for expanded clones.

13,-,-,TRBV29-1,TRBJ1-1,CSVEGIFLPEAFF,TGCAGCGTCGAGGGCATCTTCTTACCCGAAGCTTTCTTT
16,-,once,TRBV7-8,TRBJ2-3,CASSLEIAESTDTQYF,TGTGCCAGCAGCTTAGAAATAGCGGAGAGCACAGATACGCAGTATTTT
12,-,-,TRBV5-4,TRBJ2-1,CASSSSFNEQFF,TGTGCCAGCAGCTCCTCCTTCAATGAGCAGTTCTTC
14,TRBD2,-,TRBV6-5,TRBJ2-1,CASRISGGAAEQFF,TGTGCCAGCAGGATAAGCGGGGGGGCCGCTGAGCAGTTCTTC
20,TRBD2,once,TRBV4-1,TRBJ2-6,CASSNLGLAGGPSGANVLTF,TGCGCCAGCAGCAACCTCGGACTAGCGGGAGGACCCTCTGGGGCCAACGTCCTGACTTTC
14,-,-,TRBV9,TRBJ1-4,CASSVEAGNEKLFF,TGTGCCAGCAGCGTAGAGGCAGGGAATGAAAAACTGTTTTTT
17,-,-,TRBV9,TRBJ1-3,CASSVGTGGNAGNTIYF,TGTGCCAGCAGCGTAGGGACCGGAGGGAATGCTGGAAACACCATATATTTT
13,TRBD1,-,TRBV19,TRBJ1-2,CASSETGDYGYTF,TGTGCCAGTAGTGAGACAGGGGACTATGGCTACACCTTC
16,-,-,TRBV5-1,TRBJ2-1,CASSLASSRSGREQFF,TGCGCCAGCAGCTTGGCGTCTAGTCGAAGCGGAAGAGAGCAGTTCTTC
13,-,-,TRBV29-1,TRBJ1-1,CSVDRAENTEAFF,TGCAGCGTTGACAGGGCAGAGAACACTGAAGCTTTCTTT
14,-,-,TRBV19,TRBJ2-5,CASSIQDSQETQYF,TGTGCCAGTAGTATTCAGGACAGTCAAGAGACCCAGTACTTC
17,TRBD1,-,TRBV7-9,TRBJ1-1,CASSYQQGSILDTEAFF,TGTGCCAGCAGCTATCAACAGGGGAGCATCTTAGACACTGAAGCTTTCTTT
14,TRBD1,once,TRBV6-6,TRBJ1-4,CASRGQTTNEKLFF,TGTGCCAGCAGGGGACAGACAACTAATGAAAAACTGTTTTTT
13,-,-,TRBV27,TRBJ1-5,CASRRTAGQPQHF,TGTGCCAGCAGACGGACAGCAGGTCAGCCCCAGCATTTT